This T cell receptor (beta chain) was recovered during a study of blood T cell repertoires in COVID-19. On the study more broadly: PBMCs, B-cell-depleted T cells, or T cells were the source of the cDNA or gDNA that made up the material.

Assay: immunoSEQ multiplex PCR; the TCRdb copy retains only in-frame clones and omits some. The sample yields 300,000 to 450,000 clones, 85% seen once. Germline V CDR1 and CDR2: SGHNT, YYREEE (reference sequence). The CDR3 sequence is 14 residues long. Losses at the gene ends were 1 base for V and 4 bases for J; bases not matched to a gene: 3. Material for sequencing was peripheral blood. The rearrangement links TRBV5-4 to TRBJ2-3, with 7 bases matching TRBD1. The clonotype originates from a young woman with acute or convalescent COVID-19. CDR3 residues: CASSLKQGSDTQYF. The CDR3 DNA is TGTGCCAGCAGCTTGAAACAGGGGTCAGATACGCAGTATTTT.